This TCR beta chain was recovered during a study of CD8 T cells in Susac syndrome. The wider study: Treatment status at blood draw for the Susac syndrome patients was therapy-naive, corticosteroids, or intravenous immunoglobulin alone.

V lost 4 bases to trimming and J lost 6 bases, with 15 bases between them. CDR3 length equals 14 residues. In the case of this clonotype: Its target is not known.

Overall study results and limits: A relatively small number of individuals underwent TCR sequencing and HLA analysis.

In blood CD8+ and CD4+ T cells, TCR beta underwent sequencing. Random hexamers were used to reverse transcribe the RNA input (about 0.5 to 1 ug). TCRdb ran MiXCR on the immunoSEQ multiplex PCR reads and lists one entry per CDR3 protein. The sample includes roughly 150,000 distinct CDR3 sequences, approximately 95% of them seen just once. The source of this sequence is a human donor with Susac syndrome. This chain uses TRBV12-3 or TRBV12-4 with TRBJ1-2; possible D gene TRBD1, 5 bases. Material: CD4+ T cells from PBMCs. The CDR3 DNA reads as TGTGCCAGCAGTTCCGGGGCAGGGAGCAATGGCTACACCTTC. It encodes CASSSGAGSNGYTF.